This T cell receptor (beta chain) was identified during a study of cytotoxic CD8 clonotypes in ibrutinib-treated CLL (dated by TCRdb to 2020 to 2022). For the wider study: The cohort had 11 relapsed/refractory and roughly 14 treatment-naive patients; roughly 17 were IGHV unmutated. Partial responses were observed in 24 patients and complete responses in 2; after a median follow-up of roughly 72 months, remission was maintained in around 14 patients and progression was observed in roughly 12. Patients were still on ibrutinib when every remission and progressive disease sample was collected. Cryopreserved peripheral blood mononuclear cells were collected at three points: before therapy, at response, and at either sustained remission or disease progression. Longitudinal samples were obtainable from about 30% of the roughly 86 participants in the trial. Samples averaged roughly 260,000 productive templates and around 91,000 productive rearrangements. Response samples were taken after a median of roughly eleven months on treatment, ranging from about 6 to 40 months.

Counted from cysteine to phenylalanine, this CDR3 has 11 amino acids. The retained sequence is limited to the CDR3, 33 bases, with the frame set at the first base. The germline V gene encodes CDR1 SGHAT and CDR2 FQDESV (reference sequence). Relative to germline, V is 4 bases shorter and J is 1 base shorter, with 2 bases between their ends. Worth noting for this clone: Its antigen remains undetermined. No clone much larger than this one lies a single base away; base qualities are absent.

Each clonotype received, on average, around 10x coverage in deep resolution sequencing performed on a MiSeq, where the target depth lay between 1 in 1 million and 1 in 200,000 T cells. The immunoSEQ hsTCRB Kit was used to generate the TCR beta libraries. Processing in the source paper ran as follows. ImmunoSEQ Data Assistant and ImmunoSEQ Analyzer were used for data analysis, and V, D and J genes were assigned according to IMGT definitions. Clonality, which ranges from 0 to 1, was calculated by subtracting the normalized Shannon entropy of productive rearrangement frequencies from one. Only overrepresented clonotypes making up at least 0.05% of the repertoire of each patient were included in the public clonotype analysis. Repertoires from more than ten age-matched healthy donors in immuneACCESS were used as clonality controls. The table comes from immuneACCESS by way of TCRdb, which keeps in-frame sequences with V and J called. Part of the clones is missing from these tables; in studies checked, under half for an unresolved V gene and the rest for unknown reasons. Clone size and V and J calls were adopted from that table, with D and trimming inferred from the DNA. Across this sample there are 100,000 to 150,000 clones, with roughly 88% seen only once. The ten largest clones capture over 2% of the sample.

The investigation overall reported the following: Sampling times were not matched between sustained-remission and progressing patients, and lymph node repertoires were not studied. Baseline clonality exceeded that of age-matched healthy donors and correlated strongly with circulating CD8+ T-cell counts. At ibrutinib response clonality went up, during sustained remission it held steady, and at progression it dropped back toward baseline. Public clonotypes were rare and either shrank or stayed stable during treatment, and the rise in clonality at ibrutinib response reflected expansion of private clonotypes.

What this sample's time point label stands for: 20 to 25 months on ibrutinib. For TCR beta library preparation, roughly 2 micrograms of genomic DNA were extracted from the cryopreserved PBMCs. Longitudinal blood samples from CLL patients on ibrutinib monotherapy underwent high-throughput TCR beta sequencing. Patients were enrolled in a phase 2 open-label single-center ibrutinib monotherapy trial. Here the sequenced sample was PBMCs, taken after 24 months of ibrutinib treatment. The receptor was derived from a human donor with chronic lymphocytic leukemia. Recombination connected TRBV11-1 to TRBJ2-7; no D gene can be assigned with confidence. The DNA is TGTGCCAGCAGCTCTTCCTACGAGCAGTACTTC. The translation is CASSSSYEQYF.